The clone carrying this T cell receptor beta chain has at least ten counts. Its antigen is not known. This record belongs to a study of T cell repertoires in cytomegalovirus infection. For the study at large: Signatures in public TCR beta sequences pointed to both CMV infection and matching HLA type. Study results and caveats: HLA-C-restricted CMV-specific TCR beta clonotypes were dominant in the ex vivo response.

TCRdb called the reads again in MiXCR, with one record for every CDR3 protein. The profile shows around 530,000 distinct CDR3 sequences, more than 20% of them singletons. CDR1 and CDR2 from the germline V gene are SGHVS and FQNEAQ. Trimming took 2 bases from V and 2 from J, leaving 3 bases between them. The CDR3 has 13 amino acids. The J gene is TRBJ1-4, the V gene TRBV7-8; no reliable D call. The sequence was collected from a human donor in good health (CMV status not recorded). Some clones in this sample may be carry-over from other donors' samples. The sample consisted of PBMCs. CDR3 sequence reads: CASSLPTNEKLFF. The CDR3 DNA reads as TGTGCCAGCAGCTTACCTACTAATGAAAAACTGTTTTTT.